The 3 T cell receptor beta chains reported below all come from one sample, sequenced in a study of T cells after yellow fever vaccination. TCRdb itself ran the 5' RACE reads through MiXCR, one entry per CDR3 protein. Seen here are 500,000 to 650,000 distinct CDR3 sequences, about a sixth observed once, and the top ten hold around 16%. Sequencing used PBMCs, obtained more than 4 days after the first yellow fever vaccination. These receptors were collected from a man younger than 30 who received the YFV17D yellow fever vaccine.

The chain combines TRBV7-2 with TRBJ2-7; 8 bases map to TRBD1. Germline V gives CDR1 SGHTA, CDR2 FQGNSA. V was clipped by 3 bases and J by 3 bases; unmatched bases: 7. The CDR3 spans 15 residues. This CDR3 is CASSFSGQGYYEQYF. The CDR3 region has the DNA TGTGCCAGCAGCTTTAGCGGACAGGGATACTACGAGCAGTACTTC.

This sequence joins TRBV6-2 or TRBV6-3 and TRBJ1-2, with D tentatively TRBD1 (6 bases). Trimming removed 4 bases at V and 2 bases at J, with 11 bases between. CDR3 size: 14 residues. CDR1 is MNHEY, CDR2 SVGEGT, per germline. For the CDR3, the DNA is TGTGCCAGCAGTTCGGCAGGGGAAAACTATGGCTACACCTTC. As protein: CASSSAGENYGYTF.

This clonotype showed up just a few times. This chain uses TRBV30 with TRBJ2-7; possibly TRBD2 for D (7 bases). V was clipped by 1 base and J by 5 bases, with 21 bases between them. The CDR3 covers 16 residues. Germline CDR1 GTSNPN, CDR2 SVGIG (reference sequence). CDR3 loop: CAWSGGGLARKDEQYF. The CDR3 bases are TGTGCCTGGAGTGGGGGGGGGCTTGCACGTAAGGACGAGCAGTACTTC. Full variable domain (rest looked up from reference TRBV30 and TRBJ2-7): SQTIHQWPATLVQPVGSPLSLECTVEGTSNPNLYWYRQAAGRGLQLLFYSVGIGQISSEVPQNLSASRPQDRQFILSSKKLLLSDSGFYLCAWSGGGLARKDEQYFGPGTRLTVT.